Listed here are 29 T cell receptor beta chains from one sample, sequenced in a study of shared clonotypes between healthy human individuals. Repertoires were generated with immunoSEQ multiplex PCR, while TCRdb's copy carries only in-frame clones and drops some. This sample has a few million clones, with around 90% found just once. The sequenced sample consisted of naive CD4+ T cells sorted from blood. Subset described: CD45RA+ positively selected. The receptors come from a man younger than 35 in good health.

CDR3 nucleotide sequence: TGTGCCAGTAGTATCTTAGGGAGAAGCTCCTACGAGCAGTACTTC. Translation: CASSILGRSSYEQYF. This chain joins TRBV19 and TRBJ2-7, with a possible D match to TRBD2 (5 bases). Germline V gene sequence: CDR1 LNHDA, CDR2 SQIVND (reference sequence). V shed 3 bases and J shed 0 bases, with 12 bases lying between them. This CDR3 comprises 15 residues.

The chain employs TRBV7-9 and TRBJ1-3; D possibly corresponds to TRBD1 (6 bases). Germline CDR1 SEHNR, CDR2 FQNEAQ (reference sequence). The CDR3 contains 16 residues. Trimming removed 5 bases from V and 0 bases from J, with 14 bases in between. Written as DNA, the CDR3 is TGTGCCAGCAGCGCCCGCGACAGGAGCTCTGGAAACACCATATATTTT. Encoded protein: CASSARDRSSGNTIYF.

The chain is built from TRBV20-1 and TRBJ2-1; 7 bases agree with TRBD1. This CDR3 contains 9 residues. From germline, CDR1 is DFQATT and CDR2 SNEGSKA (reference sequence). In nucleotides, the CDR3 is TGCAGGGGGGACAGTGAGCAGTTCTTC. As protein: CRGDSEQFF.

This chain links TRBV2 with TRBJ2-2, with 8 nucleotides matching TRBD1. CDR3 length: 15 residues. CDR1 SNHLY and CDR2 FYNNEI come from the germline V gene. The V gene end was trimmed by 7 bases and the J gene end by 3 bases; junction bases not matched to a gene: 7. The CDR3 sequence: CASNSYRGDTGELFF. For the CDR3, the DNA is TGTGCCAGCAACAGTTACAGGGGGGACACCGGGGAGCTGTTTTTT.

This rearrangement joins TRBV18 to TRBJ2-7; the match to TRBD1 covers 9 bases. Germline-derived CDR1 and CDR2 are KGHSH and LQKENI. The V gene end was trimmed by 3 bases and the J gene end by 2 bases; junction bases not matched to a gene: 8. The CDR3 length is 16 residues. The CDR3 DNA reads TGTGCCAGCTCACCGGGACAGGGTCGATTAGCCTACGAGCAGTACTTC. Its translation: CASSPGQGRLAYEQYF. The complete variable domain, with remaining parts taken from reference TRBV18 and TRBJ2-7, reads NAGVMQNPRHLVRRRGQEARLRCSPMKGHSHVYWYRQLPEEGLKFMVYLQKENIIDESGMPKERFSAEFPKEGPSILRIQQVVRGDSAAYFCASSPGQGRLAYEQYFGPGTRLTVT.

The chain combines TRBV5-1 with TRBJ1-2, with TRBD1 matching 10 bases. V shed 4 bases, J shed 8 bases, and the junction held 11 bases outside the gene matches. This CDR3 has 15 residues. The germline gives CDR1 SGHRS, CDR2 YFSETQ. Written as DNA, the CDR3 is TGCGCCAGCAGCACTGGGACAGGGGAGGCAGGAGGCTACACCTTC. Translation gives CASSTGTGEAGGYTF.

This rearrangement joins TRBV12-5 to TRBJ2-1; TRBD2 matches 13 bases. With V trimmed by 5 bases and J by 5 bases, 6 bases remained unmatched. The CDR3 totals 16 residues. Looked up from germline, CDR1 is LGHNT and CDR2 is FRNRAP. CDR3 region: CASGQQGLAGNNEQFF. The CDR3 nucleotides read TGTGCTAGTGGTCAACAGGGACTAGCGGGAAACAATGAGCAGTTCTTC.

The chain recombines TRBV13 with TRBJ2-7; the D is unclear. Germline lookup yields CDR1 PRHDT and CDR2 FYEKMQ (reference sequence). The ends were cut back, 0 bases at V and 2 bases at J, with 5 bases in the middle. The CDR3 loop spans 13 amino acids. The CDR3 DNA follows: TGTGCCAGCAGCTTAGGACCGACCTACGAGCAGTACTTC. As protein: CASSLGPTYEQYF.

The rearrangement joins TRBV27 to TRBJ2-7, with 8 nucleotides matching TRBD1. Germline V lookup: CDR1 MNHEY, CDR2 SMNVEV (reference sequence). The V segment lost 6 bases and the J segment 3 bases; nucleotides outside the gene matches: 10. The CDR3 has 15 residues. DNA for the CDR3: TGTGCCAGCAGGGTCCCCCGACAGGGGTTCTACGAGCAGTACTTC. It is translated as CASRVPRQGFYEQYF.

The chain employs TRBV6-1 and TRBJ2-2; weak D call: TRBD1 (5 bases). This CDR3 region has 15 residues. The germline gives CDR1 MNHNS, CDR2 SASEGT. V lost 7 bases and J lost 4, with 16 bases in between. Written as DNA, the CDR3 is TGTGCCAGCACCCTAAACTCAGGGTCCACCGGGGAGCTGTTTTTT. Encoded protein: CASTLNSGSTGELFF.

The V gene is TRBV27, the J gene TRBJ1-4; 7 nucleotides match TRBD1. This CDR3 region has 17 residues. CDR1 is MNHEY and CDR2 is SMNVEV in the germline V gene (reference sequence). Losses at the gene ends were 9 bases for V and 0 bases for J; bases not matched to a gene: 13. The CDR3 DNA reads as TGTGCCAGGAACCTTACAGGGGAACCCACAACTAATGAAAAACTGTTTTTT. Amino acid sequence: CARNLTGEPTTNEKLFF.

This chain links TRBV7-6 with TRBJ2-2; TRBD2 might be the D (5 bases). This CDR3 region has 15 residues. V lost 4 bases and J lost 5, with 14 bases in between. CDR1 is SGHVS and CDR2 is FNYEAQ in the germline V gene. CDR3 sequence: CASSSIELGTGELFF. In DNA, the CDR3 is TGTGCCAGCAGCTCGATAGAACTAGGGACCGGGGAGCTGTTTTTT.

This chain links TRBV19 with TRBJ1-1; 8 bases map to TRBD1. V lost 7 bases and J lost 2; bases outside the gene matches: 9. Germline V lookup: CDR1 LNHDA, CDR2 SQIVND (reference sequence). CDR3 length equals 15 residues. CDR3 in DNA: TGTGCCAGTATGGATTCAGGGGGCGCAAACACTGAAGCTTTCTTT. Protein: CASMDSGGANTEAFF.

CDR3: CASSDLGTGRSEQFF. CDR3 sequence (DNA): TGTGCCAGCAGTGATCTAGGGACAGGGAGGAGTGAGCAGTTCTTC. The chain recombines TRBV2 with TRBJ2-1, with 9 bases aligning to TRBD1. J lost 9 bases, V lost 3 bases, and 9 bases had no gene match. CDR1 SNHLY and CDR2 FYNNEI come from the germline V gene. The CDR3 has 15 amino acids.

V gene TRBV6-5 combines with J gene TRBJ2-7; D is possibly TRBD1 (5 bases). V lost 5 bases and J 5 bases, leaving 10 bases between the germline ends. The V gene's germline CDR1 is MNHEY and CDR2 SVGAGI. The CDR3 has 12 amino acids. The CDR3 is CASSRSGNEQYF. In nucleotides, the CDR3 is TGTGCCAGCAGTCGATCAGGGAACGAGCAGTACTTC.

About this clone itself: This specimen includes other DNA sequences encoding the same CDR3. The chain has TRBV10-1 and TRBJ2-3, with 7 bases matching TRBD1. The CDR3 is 14 residues long. Germline trimming cut 0 bases from V and 9 bases from J; bases unmatched to any gene: 6. Germline CDR1 reads WNHNN; CDR2 reads SYGVQD (reference sequence). The CDR3 reads CASSESTGLDTQYF. The CDR3 coding sequence is TGCGCCAGCAGTGAGTCGACAGGGCTAGACACGCAGTATTTT.

The sample holds one count of this clone. The CDR3 loop is CASSPPSGRANNEQFF. CDR3 sequence (DNA): TGTGCCAGCAGCCCACCTAGCGGGAGGGCCAATAATGAGCAGTTCTTC. The chain is built from TRBV7-2 and TRBJ2-1; 12 bases line up with TRBD2. The germline CDR1 and CDR2 sequences are SGHTA and FQGNSA. The CDR3 is 16 amino acids. Trimming removed 5 bases from V and 7 bases from J; junction bases left unmatched: 9.

The chain recombines TRBV2 with TRBJ2-5; either TRBD1 or TRBD2 may fit D (5 bases each). Germline values: CDR1 SNHLY, CDR2 FYNNEI. CDR3 size: 11 residues. Trimming removed 7 bases at V and 8 bases at J, with 11 bases between. The CDR3 here is CASTLGGTQYF. The CDR3 bases are TGTGCCAGCACCCTTGGGGGAACCCAGTACTTC.

The chain's CDR3 is CASSQGLDLYEQYF. CDR3 DNA sequence: TGCGCCAGCAGCCAGGGACTAGATCTCTACGAGCAGTACTTC. This sequence joins TRBV4-3 and TRBJ2-7, with TRBD2 matching over 8 bases. CDR1 and CDR2 from the germline V gene are LGHNA and YSLEER. V dropped 3 bases and J dropped 3; count of bases not matched to a gene: 4. The CDR3 is made up of 14 amino acids.

This clone has just a few counts. The genes are TRBV6-1 and TRBJ2-7, with unresolved D. The germline CDR1 and CDR2 sequences are MNHNS and SASEGT. With 5 bases removed from V and 3 bases from J, the gap between germline ends came to 2 bases. The CDR3 has 10 residues. The CDR3 loop reads CASSNYEQYF. As DNA, the CDR3 is TGTGCCAGCAGTAACTACGAGCAGTACTTC.

The V and J genes are TRBV15 and TRBJ1-5, with a weak D call TRBD1 (5 bases). Trimming shortened V by 8 bases and J by 6 bases, and 14 bases separated the two germline ends. The CDR3 totals 13 residues. Germline lookup yields CDR1 LNHNV and CDR2 YYDKDF (reference sequence). This CDR3 reads CATALTVTQPQHF. CDR3 in DNA: TGTGCCACCGCCTTGACAGTGACTCAGCCCCAGCATTTT.

The rearrangement uses TRBV6-5 and TRBJ2-3; D unclear. This CDR3 is built from 14 residues. V gave up 6 bases and J gave up 5 bases, with 15 bases separating them. Per germline, CDR1 MNHEY and CDR2 SVGAGI. CDR3 bases: TGTGCCAGCAGCCTGCTAGGTGTGGGAGATACGCAGTATTTT. Translating gives CASSLLGVGDTQYF.

The chain uses TRBV19 and TRBJ2-7, with a weak D call TRBD1 (6 bases). This CDR3 region has 13 residues. Trimming removed 3 bases from V and 6 bases from J, with 12 bases in between. The germline gives CDR1 LNHDA, CDR2 SQIVND (reference sequence). The chain's CDR3 is CASSISGQFEQYF. DNA for the CDR3: TGTGCCAGTAGTATCTCTGGACAGTTCGAGCAGTACTTC. The full variable domain, rest sourced from reference TRBV19 and TRBJ2-7, is DGGITQSPKYLFRKEGQNVTLSCEQNLNHDAMYWYRQDPGQGLRLIYYSQIVNDFQKGDIAEGYSVSREKKESFPLTVTSAQKNPTAFYLCASSISGQFEQYFGPGTRLTVT.

The gene calls are TRBV6-1 and TRBJ2-2; TRBD2 agrees at 14 bases. Germline V gene data show CDR1 as MNHNS and CDR2 as SASEGT. The CDR3 has 14 amino acids. J was trimmed by 7 bases and V by 10 bases; bases with no gene match: 5. The CDR3 loop is CAIGTSGSIGELFF. DNA for the CDR3: TGTGCCATCGGGACTAGCGGGAGCATCGGGGAGCTGTTTTTT.

The chain combines TRBV2 with TRBJ2-7; tentative D call: TRBD2 (5 bases). Deletions cut 9 bases from V and 7 bases from J, with 16 bases between. The CDR3 sequence is 12 residues long. The germline gives CDR1 SNHLY, CDR2 FYNNEI. CDR3 in DNA: TGTGCCAGTCAGGACGGTCGCGGGGAGCAGTACTTC. This translates into CASQDGRGEQYF.

The chain links TRBV2 to TRBJ2-7, with D unresolved. V lost 6 bases to trimming and J lost 5 bases, with 20 bases between them. The CDR3 has 15 amino acids. CDR1 SNHLY and CDR2 FYNNEI come from the germline V gene. CDR3 sequence: CASSGSGPDFDEQYF. The CDR3 DNA is TGTGCCAGCAGCGGTTCGGGCCCTGATTTCGACGAGCAGTACTTC.

The sample holds one count of this clone. At the DNA level, this CDR3 is encoded by other sequences in the same sample as well. V and J are TRBV7-9 and TRBJ2-3; D gene unclear. The CDR3 extends over 11 amino acids. Trimming pared 2 bases from V and 5 bases from J, leaving 2 bases between. Per the germline V gene, CDR1 is SEHNR and CDR2 is FQNEAQ (reference sequence). The CDR3 spells CASSLKDTQYF. The CDR3, as DNA: TGTGCCAGCAGCTTAAAAGATACGCAGTATTTT.

The chain joins TRBV6-6 to TRBJ2-3; TRBD2 might be the D (8 bases). Trimming took off 6 bases at V and 5 bases at J, with 21 bases between the two ends. Germline CDR1 and CDR2: MNHNY and SVGAGI (reference sequence). CDR3 length: 16 residues. The CDR3 coding sequence is TGTGCCAGCAGCCGCGGACAGGACGGGGGGGGAGATACGCAGTATTTT. Residues: CASSRGQDGGGDTQYF.

This chain joins TRBV19 and TRBJ1-4; D gene unclear. CDR3 length: 15 amino acids. V lost 4 bases and J 9 bases, leaving 18 bases between the germline ends. The germline V gene encodes CDR1 LNHDA and CDR2 SQIVND (reference sequence). The DNA of the CDR3 is TGTGCCAGTAGTACCCCGGGCCAACCCGCGAAAAAACTGTTTTTT. Translating it yields CASSTPGQPAKKLFF. Using reference TRBV19 and TRBJ1-4 for the parts outside the CDR3, the full variable domain is DGGITQSPKYLFRKEGQNVTLSCEQNLNHDAMYWYRQDPGQGLRLIYYSQIVNDFQKGDIAEGYSVSREKKESFPLTVTSAQKNPTAFYLCASSTPGQPAKKLFFGSGTQLSVL.